The clone carrying this T cell receptor beta chain turned up a few times. This record belongs to a study of T cells after yellow fever vaccination. Study summary: SMART-Seq v4 Ultra Low Input handled preparation of low-cell-number fractions.

It was through 5'RACE template switching that TCR cDNA was made, with a universal primer site and UMIs added. Each CDR3 protein gets one entry after TCRdb re-called the 5' RACE reads with MiXCR. The repertoire holds over 85,000 distinct CDR3 sequences, with about 8.8% as singletons. Study-wide points: Contaminants from the bulk population, in the form of abundant clonotypes, could be found in FACS-sorted repertoires. Weaker, the secondary response had a peak occurring faster, on day 5 versus 15.

This specimen was CD8+ T cells not binding an NS4B(214-222) dextramer, sorted from PBMCs, taken less than 18 days after the first yellow fever vaccination. This clonotype originated in a man aged 18 to 30 who received the YFV17D yellow fever vaccine.

Here the CDR3 reads CASSDEGLSNEKLFF. The CDR3 DNA sequence: TGTGCCAGCAGCGACGAGGGCCTTTCTAATGAAAAACTGTTTTTT. This rearrangement joins TRBV7-9 to TRBJ1-4; the D is unclear. V shed 5 bases and J shed 3 bases, with 13 bases lying between them. This CDR3 has 15 amino acids. CDR1 and CDR2 from the germline V gene are SEHNR and FQNEAQ (reference sequence).